This T cell receptor beta chain comes out of a study of a mutant IDH1 vaccine in newly diagnosed glioma. Germline V gene sequence: CDR1 MGHDK, CDR2 SYGVNS. The germline V and J ends were trimmed by 2 bases and 4 bases, with 11 bases remaining between them. The CDR3 is made up of 15 amino acids. Time point indicated: week 47, end of study. One vaccine dose held 300 ug of mutant IDH1 20-mer peptide and came with topical imiquimod. Eight vaccinations reached patients in weeks 1, 3, 5, 7, 11, 15, 19 and 23. In the case of this clone: Its antigen is unidentified.

Repertoires were generated with immunoSEQ multiplex PCR, while TCRdb's copy carries only in-frame clones and drops some. The sample yields some 57,000 clones, around three quarters seen once. The source of this sequence is a woman in her forties with glioma. Some clones in this sample may be carry-over from other donors' samples. Sequencing used PBMCs, obtained from a glioma patient whose treatment included an IDH1 peptide vaccine. The chain carries TRBV25-1 and TRBJ2-2; D remains unclear. CDR3: CASSEGVWTTGELFF. CDR3 coding DNA: TGTGCCAGCAGTGAAGGGGTCTGGACCACCGGGGAGCTGTTTTTT.